One and the same sample provided the 19 T cell receptor beta chains below, sequenced in a study of T cells in localized non-small cell lung cancer. Method: immunoSEQ multiplex PCR; TCRdb's copy keeps in-frame clones and lacks some. The profile covers 2,000 to 2,500 clones, with less than 30% appearing a single time and roughly 25% taken by the ten largest. This sample comprised normal lung tissue next to the tumor, obtained before any cancer treatment. These receptors were collected from a man aged 40 to 70 with stage I lung adenocarcinoma.

The sample holds a few counts of this clone. The chain joins TRBV9 to TRBJ2-1; D tentatively reads TRBD1 or TRBD2 (5 bases each). The CDR3 is made up of 14 amino acids. Per germline, CDR1 SGDLS and CDR2 YYNGEE. Deletions cut 5 bases from V and 5 bases from J, with 14 bases between. CDR3 in DNA: TGTGCCAGCAGTGAGACAGCGGTCAACAATGAGCAGTTCTTC. Its protein product is CASSETAVNNEQFF. Filled out from reference TRBV9 and TRBJ2-1, the complete variable domain reads DSGVTQTPKHLITATGQRVTLRCSPRSGDLSVYWYQQSLDQGLQFLIQYYNGEERAKGNILERFSAQQFPDLHSELNLSSLELGDSALYFCASSETAVNNEQFFGPGTRLTVL.

This chain links TRBV6-8 with TRBJ2-7; 9 bases match TRBD1. The CDR3 extends over 13 amino acids. Germline V gives CDR1 MNHGY, CDR2 SAAAGT. The J segment lost 7 bases and the V segment lost 5 bases, leaving 6 bases of the junction unmatched. The CDR3 is CASSGGTGWEQYF. The CDR3 nucleotides are TGTGCCAGCAGTGGGGGGACAGGGTGGGAGCAGTACTTC.

This clone is deemed medium-sized. The rearrangement joins TRBV11-3 to TRBJ1-1; D is undetermined. The CDR3 consists of 14 residues. V lost 3 bases, J lost 0 bases, and 8 bases lay in between. Germline V gene sequence: CDR1 SGHNT, CDR2 YENEEA. The CDR3 sequence: CASSFGQVNTEAFF. CDR3 coding DNA: TGTGCCAGCAGCTTCGGGCAAGTGAACACTGAAGCTTTCTTT. The entire variable domain, with the rest obtained from reference TRBV11-3 and TRBJ1-1, is as follows: EAGVVQSPRYKIIEKKQPVAFWCNPISGHNTLYWYLQNLGQGPELLIRYENEEAVDDSQLPKDRFSAERLKGVDSTLKIQPAELGDSAVYLCASSFGQVNTEAFFGQGTRLTVV.

This chain connects TRBV6-4 to TRBJ2-1; D is possibly TRBD2 (5 bases). V shed 6 bases and J shed 10 bases, with 10 bases lying between them. CDR3 length equals 11 residues. Germline V gene sequence: CDR1 MRHNA, CDR2 SNTAGT. The CDR3: CASSRGIEQFF. CDR3 DNA: TGTGCCAGCAGCCGAGGGATAGAGCAGTTCTTC.

The genes are TRBV11-3 and TRBJ2-7; a possible D gene is TRBD1 (6 bases). CDR1 and CDR2 (germline): SGHNT, YENEEA. The CDR3 covers 15 residues. V gave up 5 bases and J gave up 0 bases, with 14 bases separating them. The CDR3 DNA is TGTGCCAGCAGCCCCCCCGACAGGTTCTCCTACGAGCAGTACTTC. This translates into CASSPPDRFSYEQYF.

By sample fraction, this clone is medium-sized. At one end, the junction sequence differs from germline, possibly due to a read error. V and J are TRBV9 and TRBJ2-1; 15 nucleotides line up with TRBD2. From germline, CDR1 is SGDLS and CDR2 YYNGEE. This CDR3 contains 13 residues. CDR3 in amino acids: CASSPAGTSGGIF. CDR3 DNA sequence: TGTGCCAGCAGCCCTGCCGGGACTAGCGGGGGGATCTTC.

This clone was detected a few times. This chain connects TRBV9 to TRBJ1-1; unclear D gene. The CDR3 is 14 amino acids. The germline CDR1 and CDR2 sequences are SGDLS and YYNGEE. V lost 4 bases, J lost 7 bases, and 17 bases lay in between. CDR3 bases: TGTGCCAGCAGCCCCTCATCGTACCCACATGAAGCTTTCTTT. Encoded protein: CASSPSSYPHEAFF.

This clone has just a few counts. The chain carries TRBV11-3 and TRBJ1-1, with D hard to call. The CDR3 contains 15 residues. Trimming took off 5 bases at V and 0 bases at J, with 13 bases between the two ends. Germline V gene lookup returns CDR1 SGHNT and CDR2 YENEEA. The CDR3 sequence is CASSVASELNTEAFF. The CDR3 DNA reads as TGTGCCAGCAGCGTGGCATCGGAGCTGAACACTGAAGCTTTCTTT.

This clone is medium-sized by share. The genes are TRBV9 and TRBJ1-1, with a tentative D call TRBD1 (5 bases). This CDR3 region has 13 residues. Germline loops: CDR1 SGDLS, CDR2 YYNGEE. Trimming took 3 bases from V and 5 from J, leaving 11 bases between them. CDR3 protein: CASSGGTGTEAFF. DNA of the CDR3: TGTGCCAGCAGCGGAGGGACGGGAACTGAAGCTTTCTTT.

The chain is built from TRBV6-8 and TRBJ1-2, with TRBD1 matching 8 bases. Looked up from germline, CDR1 is MNHGY and CDR2 is SAAAGT. Trimming at V came to 6 bases and at J to 2 bases, leaving 5 bases not matched to a gene. CDR3 length: 14 residues. In nucleotides, the CDR3 is TGTGCCAGCAGACCCCGGACAGGGAACTATGGCTACACCTTC. Translating it yields CASRPRTGNYGYTF.

This clone is categorized as medium-sized. This chain connects TRBV11-3 to TRBJ1-2; no clear D. V was cut by 5 bases and J by 4 bases, with 14 bases left in between. The germline V gene has CDR1 SGHNT and CDR2 YENEEA. The CDR3 is 14 amino acids. CDR3 region: CASSLSGRSYGYTF. Here the CDR3 DNA reads TGTGCCAGCAGCCTTTCCGGACGGAGCTATGGCTACACCTTC.

The CDR3 coding sequence is TGTGCCAGCAGTTACGTGCAGGGAATATCCTACGAGCAGTACTTC. Residues: CASSYVQGISYEQYF. The chain uses TRBV6-8 and TRBJ2-7; D is possibly TRBD1 (5 bases). Germline-derived CDR1 and CDR2 are MNHGY and SAAAGT. With 2 bases removed from V and 1 base from J, the gap between germline ends came to 12 bases. This CDR3 spans 15 amino acids.

The gene calls are TRBV19 and TRBJ1-1; D may be TRBD1 (5 bases). The V gene's germline CDR1 is LNHDA and CDR2 SQIVND (reference sequence). V gave up 9 bases and J gave up 3 bases, with 14 bases separating them. The CDR3 has 13 residues. CDR3 DNA sequence: TGTGCCAGCCTGGGGGGTAGGTACACTGAAGCTTTCTTT. Protein product: CASLGGRYTEAFF.

The chain has TRBV29-1 and TRBJ2-5, with a possible D match to TRBD1 (5 bases). The germline V gene has CDR1 SQVTM and CDR2 ANQGSEA. The ends were cut back, 6 bases at V and 0 bases at J, with 8 bases in the middle. The CDR3 runs to 12 residues. The CDR3 loop is CSVDRDQETQYF. The CDR3 DNA is TGCAGCGTCGACAGAGACCAAGAGACCCAGTACTTC.

The rearrangement joins TRBV19 to TRBJ2-7, with 7 bases matching TRBD1. This CDR3 is built from 15 residues. J was trimmed by 2 bases and V by 1 base; bases with no gene match: 5. The V gene's germline CDR1 is LNHDA and CDR2 SQIVND (reference sequence). CDR3 DNA sequence: TGTGCCAGTAGTATAGGTCCGGGACAGACCTACGAGCAGTACTTC. Its protein product is CASSIGPGQTYEQYF.

The chain recombines TRBV30 with TRBJ1-1; possible D gene TRBD1, 6 bases. This CDR3 region has 12 residues. Germline V lookup: CDR1 GTSNPN, CDR2 SVGIG (reference sequence). Trimming removed 6 bases at V and 6 bases at J, with 14 bases between. The CDR3 here is CACSNRVPEAFF. CDR3 in DNA: TGTGCCTGCTCAAACAGGGTCCCTGAAGCTTTCTTT.

The V gene is TRBV19, the J gene TRBJ2-7; maybe TRBD2 (5 bases). Germline values: CDR1 LNHDA, CDR2 SQIVND (reference sequence). This CDR3 has 15 amino acids. Deletions cut 6 bases from V and 3 bases from J, with 18 bases between. The CDR3 region has the DNA TGTGCCAGTAGACCGGGGATGGTCGCCAGCTACGAGCAGTACTTC. Translated: CASRPGMVASYEQYF.

This clone was seen more than once but under ten times. The V gene is TRBV9, the J gene TRBJ1-1, with 8 bases lining up with TRBD1. Germline CDR1 reads SGDLS; CDR2 reads YYNGEE. V lost 3 bases and J lost 8; bases outside the gene matches: 9. The CDR3 has 14 residues. Written as DNA, the CDR3 is TGTGCCAGCAGCGCGGGGACAGGCTTTCGGGAAGCTTTCTTT. Protein sequence: CASSAGTGFREAFF.

V is TRBV6-8 and J is TRBJ2-1; TRBD1 matches 11 bases. CDR1 and CDR2 (germline): MNHGY, SAAAGT. This CDR3 has 14 amino acids. J gave up 6 bases and V 5 bases, and 3 bases lay outside the gene matches. Here the CDR3 reads CASSEGTGGNEQFF. The DNA for the CDR3 is TGTGCCAGCAGTGAGGGGACAGGGGGCAATGAGCAGTTCTTC.